The 3 T cell receptor beta chains below come from one sample, sequenced in a study of T-cell reconstitution after alpha-beta-depleted transplantation in children. Molecular barcoding with unique molecular identifiers was used for the TCRbeta library. One entry per CDR3 protein, called by TCRdb with MiXCR from the PCR reads. The sample lists 490,000 or so distinct CDR3 sequences, roughly an eighth occurring once. The material was PBMCs from the stem cell graft donor, obtained from the stem cell graft. These receptor sequences come from a human donor who donated a stem cell graft to a child with combined immunodeficiency.

This clonotype occurred a few times. The chain joins TRBV20-1 to TRBJ1-3; 7 bases align to TRBD1. V lost 6 bases and J lost 7; bases outside the gene matches: 9. Germline-derived CDR1 and CDR2 are DFQATT and SNEGSKA (reference sequence). The CDR3 is 13 residues long. CDR3 sequence (DNA): TGCAGTGCGGAAAAAGACAGGGCGAACACCATATATTTT. Residues: CSAEKDRANTIYF.

The J gene is TRBJ2-7, the V gene TRBV24-1, with TRBD1 matching over 9 bases. This CDR3 region has 15 residues. Germline values: CDR1 KGHDR, CDR2 SFDVKD. The J segment lost 3 bases and the V segment lost 2 bases, leaving 4 bases of the junction unmatched. CDR3 DNA sequence: TGTGCCACCAGTGATTCTGGGACAGGGCACTACGAGCAGTACTTC. Residues: CATSDSGTGHYEQYF.

This clonotype was observed at least ten times. The chain is built from TRBV7-2 and TRBJ2-7; the match to TRBD2 covers 8 bases. Germline V gene data show CDR1 as SGHTA and CDR2 as FQGNSA. The CDR3 length is 16 residues. The junction had 8 bases not matched to a gene; V was cut back by 2 bases and J by 2 bases. The CDR3 DNA sequence: TGTGCCAGCAGCTTATCGGGGGGGGTAGGGACCTACGAGCAGTACTTC. It is translated as CASSLSGGVGTYEQYF. The entire variable domain, with the rest obtained from reference TRBV7-2 and TRBJ2-7, is as follows: GAGVSQSPSNKVTEKGKDVELRCDPISGHTALYWYRQSLGQGLEFLIYFQGNSAPDKSGLPSDRFSAERTGGSVSTLTIQRTQQEDSAVYLCASSLSGGVGTYEQYFGPGTRLTVT.